The rows below give T cell receptor beta chains drawn from one sample of a study of graft-versus-host responses after intestinal transplantation. TCRdb's table, derived via immunoSEQ multiplex PCR, lists solely in-frame clones and lacks some. This sample carries some 96,000 clones, more than 80% of them seen once, and the ten largest clones take about 16%. Sample: PBMCs, taken about 440 days after intestinal transplant. Source of these receptors: a human patient who received an intestinal transplant, so some T cells may come from the graft donor. Each CDR3 is given with its conserved first and last residue.

J	V	CDR3
TRBJ1-5	TRBV2	CASARGSNQPQHF
TRBJ1-5	TRBV5-5	CASSFGGGGNQPQHF
TRBJ1-6	TRBV19	CASQRGVNSPLHF
TRBJ2-5	TRBV7-6	CASRGAGGWETQYF
TRBJ1-1	TRBV18	CASSPDQNTEAFF
TRBJ2-7	TRBV6-1	CASSPAGTGAYEQYF
TRBJ2-1	TRBV6-5	CASRKTGIYNEQFF
TRBJ2-3	TRBV2	CASSARGPPGDTQYF
TRBJ2-7	TRBV5-6	CASSLGQGSEQYF
TRBJ1-5	TRBV19	CASSIGRLKNQPQHF
TRBJ1-1	TRBV6-1	CASSEVAGGVTEAFF
TRBJ1-1	TRBV4-1	CASSQDPNTEAFF
TRBJ2-3	TRBV4-2	CASSQGTSVTDTQYF
TRBJ2-6	TRBV11-2	CASSFGSGANVLTF
TRBJ2-7	TRBV18	CASSPGTEGKQYF
TRBJ2-1	TRBV9	CASSAGGPPSEQFF
TRBJ1-2	TRBV7-9	CASSHMSTNGYTF
TRBJ1-2	TRBV5-6	CASSLAHRVGHYGYTF